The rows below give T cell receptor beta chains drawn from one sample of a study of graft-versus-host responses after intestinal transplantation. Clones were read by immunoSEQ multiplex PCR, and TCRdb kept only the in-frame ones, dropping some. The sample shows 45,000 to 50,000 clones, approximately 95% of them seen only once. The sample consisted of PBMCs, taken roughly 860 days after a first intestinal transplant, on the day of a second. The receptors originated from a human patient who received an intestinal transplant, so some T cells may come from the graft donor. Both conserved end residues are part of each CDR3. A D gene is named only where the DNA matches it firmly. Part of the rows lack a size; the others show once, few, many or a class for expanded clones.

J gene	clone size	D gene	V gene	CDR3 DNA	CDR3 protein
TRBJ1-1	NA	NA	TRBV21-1	TGTGCCAGCAGCCCTCCCAGGGACATCAAGAACACTGAAGCTTTCTTT	CASSPPRDIKNTEAFF
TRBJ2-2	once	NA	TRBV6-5	TGTGCCAGCAGTTACCGCCCCCAAGCTACCGGGGAGCTGTTTTTT	CASSYRPQATGELFF
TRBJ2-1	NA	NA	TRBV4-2	TGTGCCAGCAGCCGCGGGACCTACAATGAGCAGTTCTTC	CASSRGTYNEQFF
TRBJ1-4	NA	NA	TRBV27	TGTGCCAGCAGCCTCAATGTCAGGGCGAATGAAAAACTGTTTTTT	CASSLNVRANEKLFF
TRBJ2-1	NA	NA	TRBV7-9	TGTGCCAGCAGCTTAAGCATGCTAGCCGATGAGCAGTTCTTC	CASSLSMLADEQFF
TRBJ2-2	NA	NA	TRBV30	TGTGCCTGGATTGCCCGGGGAAGTATCACCGGGGAGCTGTTTTTT	CAWIARGSITGELFF
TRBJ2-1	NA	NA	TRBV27	TGTGCCAGCAGTTGGGCGAACAATGAGCAGTTCTTC	CASSWANNEQFF
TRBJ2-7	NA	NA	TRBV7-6	TGTGCCAGCAGCACCGGACAAGGGCCCTACGAGCAGTACTTC	CASSTGQGPYEQYF
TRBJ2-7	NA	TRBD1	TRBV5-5	TGTGCCAGCAGCCCTAAACCCGGGACAGGGGGCTACGAGCAGTACTTC	CASSPKPGTGGYEQYF
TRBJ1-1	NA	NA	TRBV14	TGTGCCAGCAGCCAATTGGCGTGGGCGGACACTGAAGCTTTCTTT	CASSQLAWADTEAFF
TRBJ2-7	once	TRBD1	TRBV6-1	TGTGCCAGCATGGGGACAGGGTTCGAGCAGTACTTC	CASMGTGFEQYF
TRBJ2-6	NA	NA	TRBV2	TGTGCCAGCAGTGACGGGGTCTCTGGGGCCAACGTCCTGACTTTC	CASSDGVSGANVLTF
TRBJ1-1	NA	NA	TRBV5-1	TGCGCCAGCAGCTCAATTCTGAACACTGAAGCTTTCTTT	CASSSILNTEAFF
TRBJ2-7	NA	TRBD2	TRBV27	TGTGCCAGCAGCCTAGCGGGAGCTAGCTCCTACGAGCAGTACTTC	CASSLAGASSYEQYF
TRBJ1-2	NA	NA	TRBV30	TGTGCCTGGACCACCCGACCGGGAGCCATAGTTTCCTATGGCTACACCTTC	CAWTTRPGAIVSYGYTF
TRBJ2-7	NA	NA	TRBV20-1	TGCAGTGCTAGTGAGGGCTTACAGTACTTC	CSASEGLQYF
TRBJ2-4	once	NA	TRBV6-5	TGTGCCAGCAAATACGGCGGAGGGGACAAAAACATTCAGTACTTC	CASKYGGGDKNIQYF
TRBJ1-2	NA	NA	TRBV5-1	TGCGCCAGCAGCTTGGCGGGGGGCGCAGGAGGCTACACCTTC	CASSLAGGAGGYTF
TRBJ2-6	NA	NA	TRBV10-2	TGCGCCAGCAGTGAGGTGGGCTCTGGGGCCAACGTCCTGACTTTC	CASSEVGSGANVLTF
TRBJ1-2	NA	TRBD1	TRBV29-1	TGCAGCGACCAGACAGGGGGCGCGTCCTATGGCTACACCTTC	CSDQTGGASYGYTF
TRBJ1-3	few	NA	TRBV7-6	TGTGCCAGCAGTAAGGCCCCCGGTCTCAACACCATATATTTT	CASSKAPGLNTIYF
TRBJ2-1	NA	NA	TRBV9	TGTGCCAGCAGCGTAGATTCGGCAAAGGGGTCGAGGGAGTTCTTC	CASSVDSAKGSREFF
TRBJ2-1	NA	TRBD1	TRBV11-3	TGTGCCAGCAGCCTTTCCGGGACAGGGGCCTACAATGAGCAGTTCTTC	CASSLSGTGAYNEQFF
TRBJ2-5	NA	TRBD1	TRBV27	TGTGCCAGCAGCGAATTCACAGGGGGCAAGGAGACCCAGTACTTC	CASSEFTGGKETQYF
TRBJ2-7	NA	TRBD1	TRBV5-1	TGCGCCAGCAGCGGCCGGGGACAGGGATTCCACGAGCAGTACTTC	CASSGRGQGFHEQYF
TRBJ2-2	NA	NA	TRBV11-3	TGTGCCAGCCGACACTATACCGGGGAGCTGTTTTTT	CASRHYTGELFF
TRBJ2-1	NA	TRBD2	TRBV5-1	TGCGCCAGCAGCCCCGGGACTAGCTGGAATGAGCAGTTCTTC	CASSPGTSWNEQFF
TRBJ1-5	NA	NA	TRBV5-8	TGTGCCAGCAGCTTGGACAGGCGCTCTAATCAGCCCCAGCATTTT	CASSLDRRSNQPQHF
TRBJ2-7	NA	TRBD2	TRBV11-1	TGTGCCAGCAGCACCCGGACTAGCGGGACTACAGGGGAGCAGTACTTC	CASSTRTSGTTGEQYF
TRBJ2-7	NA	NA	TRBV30	TGTGCCTGGAATGCGGGATCCTACGAGCAGTACTTC	CAWNAGSYEQYF
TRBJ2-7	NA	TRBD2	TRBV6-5	TGTGCCAGCAGTTATGCGGGAGCCTACGAGCAGTACTTC	CASSYAGAYEQYF
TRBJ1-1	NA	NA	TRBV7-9	TGTGCCAGCAGCTTAGTCCGGGGCAGCACTGAAGCTTTCTTT	CASSLVRGSTEAFF
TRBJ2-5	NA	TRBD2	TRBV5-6	TGTGCCAGCAGCCACATAGCGGGGGAGATCAAGACCCAGTACTTC	CASSHIAGEIKTQYF
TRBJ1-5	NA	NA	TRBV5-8	TGTGCCAGCAGCCCTCAGGCGGGCAATCAGCCCCAGCATTTT	CASSPQAGNQPQHF
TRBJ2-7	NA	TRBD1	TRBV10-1	TGCGCCAGCAGCATCACAGGGGGCGCCGAGCAGTACTTC	CASSITGGAEQYF
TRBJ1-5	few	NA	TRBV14	TGTGCCAGCAGCCAAGGCGCCTATCAGCCCCAGCATTTT	CASSQGAYQPQHF
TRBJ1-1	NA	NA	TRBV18	TGTGCCAGCTCACCCTCCGGTGCGGGGCCCACTGAAGCTTTCTTT	CASSPSGAGPTEAFF
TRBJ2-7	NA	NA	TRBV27	TGTGCCAGCAGTTTTGGGGACGGGACCTACGAGCAGTACTTC	CASSFGDGTYEQYF
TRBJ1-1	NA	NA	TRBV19	TGTGCCAGTAGTATAGGGCCGGGTTTGAACACTGAAGCTTTCTTT	CASSIGPGLNTEAFF
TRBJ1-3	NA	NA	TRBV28	TGTGCCAGCAGTTGGGGAGTAAGCTCTGGAAACACCATATATTTT	CASSWGVSSGNTIYF
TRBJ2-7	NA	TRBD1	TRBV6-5	TGTGCCAGCAGTTACTCAGGACAGGCCCCCTACGAGCAGTACTTC	CASSYSGQAPYEQYF
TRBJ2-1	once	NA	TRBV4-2	TGTGCCAGCAGCCAAGCCAGGGACCTCTACAATGAGCAGTTCTTC	CASSQARDLYNEQFF
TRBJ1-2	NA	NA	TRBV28	TGTGCCAGCAGTTTCCGCTATGGCTACACCTTC	CASSFRYGYTF
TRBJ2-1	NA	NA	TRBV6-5	TGTGCCAGCAGTTACCTAAAGGCTAGCGCCCCGTTCTTC	CASSYLKASAPFF
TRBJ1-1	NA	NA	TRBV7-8	TGTGCCAGCAGATATGGGCAGTTGAACACTGAAGCTTTCTTT	CASRYGQLNTEAFF
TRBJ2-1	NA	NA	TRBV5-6	TGTGCCAGCAGCCGGGGACGGGTCTATGAGCAGTTCTTC	CASSRGRVYEQFF
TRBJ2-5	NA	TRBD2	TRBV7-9	TGTGCCAGCAGCTCTTTAGCGGGAAGGATGGAGACCCAGTACTTC	CASSSLAGRMETQYF
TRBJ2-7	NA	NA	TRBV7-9	TGTGCCAGCAGCTGGGGGTACGATACCTACGAGCAGTACTTC	CASSWGYDTYEQYF
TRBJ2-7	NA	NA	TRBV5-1	TGCGCCAGCACGGAGGCAGGCTCCTACGAGCAGTACTTC	CASTEAGSYEQYF
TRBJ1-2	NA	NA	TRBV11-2	TGTGCCAGCAGCTTAGGGGGGTTGAGCTATGGCTACACCTTC	CASSLGGLSYGYTF
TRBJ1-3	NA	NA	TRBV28	TGTGCCAGCAGTTCAACAACAGGGTTCTCTGGAAACACCATATATTTT	CASSSTTGFSGNTIYF
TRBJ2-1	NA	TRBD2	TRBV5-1	TGCGCCAGCAGGAGTCCCGGGACTAGAAACAATGAGCAGTTCTTC	CASRSPGTRNNEQFF
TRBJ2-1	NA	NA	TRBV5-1	TGCGCCAGCAGCTTTTCCACGGTGAATGAGCAGTTCTTC	CASSFSTVNEQFF
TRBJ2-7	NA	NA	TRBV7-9	TGTGCCAGCAGCTTGAGCTACTACGAGCAGTACTTC	CASSLSYYEQYF